A single sample gave rise to the 10 T cell receptor beta chains below, sequenced in a study of a mutant IDH1 vaccine in newly diagnosed glioma. Antigens for these TCRs are unknown. Regarding time point: week 23, last vaccination. Every vaccination contained 300 ug of the mutant IDH1 20-mer peptide and was paired with topical imiquimod. TCRdb keeps only in-frame clones here, not all; method: immunoSEQ multiplex PCR. The sample consists of about 81,000 clones, 70% to 90% of them appearing once. Sequenced here: PBMCs, sampled from a glioma patient whose treatment included an IDH1 peptide vaccine. The source is a man aged 30-40 years with glioma. Some clones in this sample may be carry-over from other donors' samples.

The rearrangement uses TRBV19 and TRBJ2-7, with D possibly being TRBD1 or TRBD2 (6 bases each). The germline gives CDR1 LNHDA, CDR2 SQIVND (reference sequence). CDR3 length equals 14 residues. The V and J ends lost 4 bases and 3 bases respectively, with 13 bases between them. CDR3 sequence (DNA): TGTGCCAGTAGTAACGGGGGCGCAGGCTACGAGCAGTACTTC. This translates into CASSNGGAGYEQYF.

This chain connects TRBV28 to TRBJ1-5; D is perhaps TRBD1 (5 bases). The CDR3 covers 15 residues. V was trimmed by 4 bases and J by 6 bases, leaving 16 bases between them. Germline lookup yields CDR1 MDHEN and CDR2 SYDVKM. CDR3 amino acids: CASSSSGAGSQPQHF. The CDR3 region has the DNA TGTGCCAGCAGTTCCTCTGGGGCAGGGAGTCAGCCCCAGCATTTT.

This chain uses TRBV6-5 with TRBJ2-7; TRBD2 matches 13 bases. CDR1 is MNHEY and CDR2 is SVGAGI in the germline V gene. Losses at the gene ends were 6 bases for V and 4 bases for J; bases not matched to a gene: 6. The CDR3 extends over 15 amino acids. The CDR3: CASRPGLAGRYEQYF. The CDR3 region has the DNA TGTGCCAGCAGACCGGGACTAGCGGGAAGATACGAGCAGTACTTC.

The chain is built from TRBV6-5 and TRBJ2-7; no clear D gene. The CDR3 spans 14 residues. V dropped 5 bases and J dropped 5 bases, with 16 bases sitting between them. CDR1 is MNHEY, CDR2 SVGAGI, per germline. The CDR3 sequence: CASSPRSTNHEQYF. Here the CDR3 DNA reads TGTGCCAGCAGTCCCCGGTCTACTAACCACGAGCAGTACTTC.

The gene calls are TRBV10-2 and TRBJ1-5; 9 bases are a match to TRBD1. The CDR3 totals 16 residues. Unmatched junction bases numbered 10, after V lost 4 bases and J lost 6 bases. CDR1 is WSHSY and CDR2 is SAAADI in the germline V gene. The CDR3 DNA reads TGCGCCAGCAGTGCTCCGACAGGGGGGCATGGTCAGCCCCAGCATTTT. Its translation: CASSAPTGGHGQPQHF.

The J gene is TRBJ2-1, the V gene TRBV11-2; no definite D call. CDR1 is SGHAT, CDR2 FQNNGV, per germline. V was cut by 2 bases and J by 4 bases, with 15 bases left in between. CDR3 length equals 16 residues. The CDR3 is CASSLFRSLPYNEQFF. CDR3 nucleotide sequence: TGTGCCAGCAGCTTATTTCGTTCCCTACCTTACAATGAGCAGTTCTTC. Variable domain in full (rest from reference TRBV11-2 and TRBJ2-1): EAGVAQSPRYKIIEKRQSVAFWCNPISGHATLYWYQQILGQGPKLLIQFQNNGVVDDSQLPKDRFSAERLKGVDSTLKIQPAKLEDSAVYLCASSLFRSLPYNEQFFGPGTRLTVL.

The chain recombines TRBV4-2 with TRBJ1-6; 7 bases line up with TRBD1. This CDR3 comprises 17 residues. J gave up 7 bases and V 2 bases, and 11 bases lay outside the gene matches. Germline V CDR1 and CDR2: LGHNA, YNFKEQ. CDR3 region: CASSQSTGVRRNSPLHF. The CDR3, as DNA: TGTGCCAGCAGCCAATCTACAGGGGTTCGACGAAATTCACCCCTCCACTTT.

This clone was observed a few times. The V and J genes are TRBV5-1 and TRBJ1-1, with 8 nucleotides matching TRBD1. This CDR3 comprises 14 residues. Per the germline V gene, CDR1 is SGHRS and CDR2 is YFSETQ. V trimming: 1 base; J trimming: 5 bases; junction bases outside the gene matches: 4. CDR3 in amino acids: CASSLQNRGTEAFF. CDR3 nucleotide sequence: TGCGCCAGCAGCTTGCAGAACAGGGGGACTGAAGCTTTCTTT.

This rearrangement joins TRBV4-3 to TRBJ2-2, with D unclear. V lost 0 bases and J 9 bases, leaving 8 bases between the germline ends. There are 13 residues in the CDR3. Germline V gene lookup returns CDR1 LGHNA and CDR2 YSLEER. The CDR3 bases are TGCGCCAGCAGCCAAGATTTCGACAGGGAGCTGTTTTTT. It yields the protein CASSQDFDRELFF.

J is TRBJ2-7 and V is TRBV27, with D possibly TRBD1 on 8 matching bases. V was pared by 4 bases and J by 0 bases, with 25 bases between. The CDR3 has 19 residues. CDR1 and CDR2 from the germline V gene are MNHEY and SMNVEV (reference sequence). CDR3 bases: TGTGCCAGCAGTTATCGGGACAGGCTCTTAAGCGGGAACTCCTACGAGCAGTACTTC. Protein sequence: CASSYRDRLLSGNSYEQYF.